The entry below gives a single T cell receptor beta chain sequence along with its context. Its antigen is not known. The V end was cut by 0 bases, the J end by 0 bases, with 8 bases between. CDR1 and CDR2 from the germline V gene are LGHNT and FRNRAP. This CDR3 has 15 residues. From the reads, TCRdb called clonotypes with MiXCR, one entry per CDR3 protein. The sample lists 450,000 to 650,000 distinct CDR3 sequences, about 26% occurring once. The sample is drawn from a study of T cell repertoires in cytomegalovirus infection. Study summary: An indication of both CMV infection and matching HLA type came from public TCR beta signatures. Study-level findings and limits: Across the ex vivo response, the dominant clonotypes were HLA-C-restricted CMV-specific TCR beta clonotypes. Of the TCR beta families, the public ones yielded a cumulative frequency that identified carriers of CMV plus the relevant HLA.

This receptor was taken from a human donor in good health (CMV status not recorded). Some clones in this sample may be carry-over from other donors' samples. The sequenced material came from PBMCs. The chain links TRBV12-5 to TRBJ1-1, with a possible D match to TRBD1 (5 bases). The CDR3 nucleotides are TGTGCTAGTGGTTTGGTACAAGGGGTGAACACTGAAGCTTTCTTT. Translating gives CASGLVQGVNTEAFF.